This is a list of T cell receptor beta chains from one sample in a study of OX40 agonist ivuxolimab in advanced cancers. Assay used: immunoSEQ multiplex PCR; TCRdb lists only in-frame clones, some missing. The sample shows about 77,000 clones, about nine tenths of them seen only once. This material consisted of CD4+ or CD8+ T cells sorted from blood, taken in a trial of the OX40 agonist ivuxolimab. These receptors all come from an adult with an advanced solid tumor such as melanoma, head and neck, liver or kidney cancer. CDR3s include the opening cysteine and the closing phenylalanine or tryptophan. Fields, in order: D gene, clone size, J gene, V gene, CDR3 length, CDR3 protein, CDR3 DNA. D genes are given only for firm matches. A clone size is listed for some rows: how often the clone was seen (once, few, many), or a class if it is expanded.

D gene: NA
clone size: NA
J gene: TRBJ2-3
V gene: TRBV11-2
CDR3 length: 14
CDR3 protein: CASSLDRGTDTQYF
CDR3 DNA: TGTGCCAGCAGCTTAGATCGGGGCACAGATACGCAGTATTTT

D gene: NA
clone size: NA
J gene: TRBJ2-2
V gene: TRBV7-9
CDR3 length: 15
CDR3 protein: CASTRNLALSGELFF
CDR3 DNA: TGTGCCAGCACGAGAAACCTAGCGCTGTCCGGGGAGCTGTTTTTT

D gene: NA
clone size: NA
J gene: TRBJ2-7
V gene: TRBV7-2
CDR3 length: 14
CDR3 protein: CASSLEYGGYEQYF
CDR3 DNA: TGTGCCAGCAGCTTAGAATATGGGGGCTACGAGCAGTACTTC

D gene: NA
clone size: NA
J gene: TRBJ1-5
V gene: TRBV30
CDR3 length: 14
CDR3 protein: CAWETSGRGQPQHF
CDR3 DNA: TGTGCCTGGGAAACAAGTGGACGGGGACAGCCCCAGCATTTT

D gene: TRBD2
clone size: NA
J gene: TRBJ2-3
V gene: TRBV30
CDR3 length: 15
CDR3 protein: CAWSRGGRSTDTQYF
CDR3 DNA: TGTGCCTGGAGTAGGGGCGGGAGAAGCACAGATACGCAGTATTTT

D gene: NA
clone size: NA
J gene: TRBJ2-5
V gene: TRBV7-9
CDR3 length: 14
CDR3 protein: CASSLGGAQETQYF
CDR3 DNA: TGTGCCAGCAGCTTAGGGGGGGCTCAAGAGACCCAGTACTTC

D gene: TRBD1
clone size: NA
J gene: TRBJ1-6
V gene: TRBV29-1
CDR3 length: 15
CDR3 protein: CSVIKTGRLDSPLHF
CDR3 DNA: TGCAGCGTTATTAAGACAGGGAGGTTGGATTCACCCCTCCACTTT

D gene: NA
clone size: NA
J gene: TRBJ2-3
V gene: TRBV10-3
CDR3 length: 11
CDR3 protein: CAISTTDTQYF
CDR3 DNA: TGTGCCATCAGTACTACAGATACGCAGTATTTT

D gene: NA
clone size: NA
J gene: TRBJ1-4
V gene: TRBV7-2
CDR3 length: 15
CDR3 protein: CASSEGLRGNEKLFF
CDR3 DNA: TGTGCCAGCAGCGAGGGACTGAGGGGAAATGAAAAACTGTTTTTT

D gene: NA
clone size: NA
J gene: TRBJ2-7
V gene: TRBV6-6
CDR3 length: 15
CDR3 protein: CASSFDSRRSYEQYF
CDR3 DNA: TGTGCCAGCAGCTTCGACTCCCGAAGGTCCTACGAGCAGTACTTC

D gene: NA
clone size: NA
J gene: TRBJ2-7
V gene: TRBV7-2
CDR3 length: 15
CDR3 protein: CASSRPRGVAYEQYF
CDR3 DNA: TGTGCCAGCAGCCGACCCAGGGGGGTTGCCTACGAGCAGTACTTC

D gene: NA
clone size: NA
J gene: TRBJ1-5
V gene: TRBV28
CDR3 length: 14
CDR3 protein: CASTPGVLNQPQHF
CDR3 DNA: TGTGCCAGCACCCCGGGGGTGTTAAATCAGCCCCAGCATTTT

D gene: TRBD1
clone size: NA
J gene: TRBJ1-5
V gene: TRBV15
CDR3 length: 18
CDR3 protein: CATSRGTGGFRSNQPQHF
CDR3 DNA: TGTGCCACCAGCAGAGGTACAGGGGGGTTCAGGAGCAATCAGCCCCAGCATTTT

D gene: TRBD1
clone size: NA
J gene: TRBJ2-7
V gene: TRBV27
CDR3 length: 14
CDR3 protein: CASSPPGGSYEQYF
CDR3 DNA: TGTGCCAGCAGTCCGCCAGGGGGCTCCTACGAGCAGTACTTC

D gene: NA
clone size: NA
J gene: TRBJ1-6
V gene: TRBV28
CDR3 length: 16
CDR3 protein: CASSLPFGVRNSPLHF
CDR3 DNA: TGTGCCAGCAGTCTCCCCTTTGGGGTAAGGAATTCACCCCTCCACTTT

D gene: NA
clone size: NA
J gene: TRBJ1-1
V gene: TRBV5-1
CDR3 length: 13
CDR3 protein: CASSLGPNTEAFF
CDR3 DNA: TGCGCCAGCAGCTTGGGCCCGAACACTGAAGCTTTCTTT

D gene: NA
clone size: NA
J gene: TRBJ1-2
V gene: TRBV7-8
CDR3 length: 15
CDR3 protein: CASSLVVQSNCGYTF
CDR3 DNA: TGTGCCAGCAGCTTAGTTGTCCAGTCTAACTGTGGCTACACCTTC

D gene: NA
clone size: NA
J gene: TRBJ1-2
V gene: TRBV19
CDR3 length: 12
CDR3 protein: CASSSSGRGYTF
CDR3 DNA: TGTGCCAGTAGTTCCTCAGGGCGCGGCTACACCTTC

D gene: TRBD2
clone size: NA
J gene: TRBJ2-3
V gene: TRBV15
CDR3 length: 15
CDR3 protein: CATSSARTSADTQYF
CDR3 DNA: TGTGCCACCAGCTCGGCCCGGACTAGCGCAGATACGCAGTATTTT

D gene: TRBD1
clone size: NA
J gene: TRBJ2-1
V gene: TRBV5-1
CDR3 length: 15
CDR3 protein: CASRRRGQGNDEQFF
CDR3 DNA: TGCGCCAGCAGGCGCCGGGGACAGGGTAACGATGAGCAGTTCTTC

D gene: NA
clone size: NA
J gene: TRBJ2-6
V gene: TRBV7-3
CDR3 length: 16
CDR3 protein: CASSPHHSSGANVLTF
CDR3 DNA: TGTGCCAGCAGCCCCCACCACAGCTCTGGGGCCAACGTCCTGACTTTC

D gene: TRBD1
clone size: NA
J gene: TRBJ2-7
V gene: TRBV13
CDR3 length: 17
CDR3 protein: CASSPRTGTGSSYEQYF
CDR3 DNA: TGTGCCAGCAGCCCTAGGACCGGGACAGGTAGCTCCTACGAGCAGTACTTC

D gene: NA
clone size: NA
J gene: TRBJ2-3
V gene: TRBV20-1
CDR3 length: 10
CDR3 protein: CSAHTDTQYF
CDR3 DNA: TGCAGTGCCCACACAGATACGCAGTATTTT

D gene: TRBD2
clone size: once
J gene: TRBJ2-3
V gene: TRBV13
CDR3 length: 14
CDR3 protein: CAISLAGGTDTQYF
CDR3 DNA: TGTGCCATCTCACTAGCGGGGGGTACAGATACGCAGTATTTT

D gene: NA
clone size: NA
J gene: TRBJ1-5
V gene: TRBV28
CDR3 length: 13
CDR3 protein: CASRDYSNQPQHF
CDR3 DNA: TGTGCCAGCAGGGACTATAGCAATCAGCCCCAGCATTTT

D gene: TRBD1
clone size: few
J gene: TRBJ2-5
V gene: TRBV5-1
CDR3 length: 15
CDR3 protein: CASSAGTGTTETQYF
CDR3 DNA: TGCGCCAGCAGCGCCGGGACAGGGACCACAGAGACCCAGTACTTC

D gene: NA
clone size: NA
J gene: TRBJ2-3
V gene: TRBV6-6
CDR3 length: 14
CDR3 protein: CASSEGGLTDTQYF
CDR3 DNA: TGTGCCAGCAGCGAAGGGGGGCTCACAGATACGCAGTATTTT

D gene: NA
clone size: NA
J gene: TRBJ1-1
V gene: TRBV10-1
CDR3 length: 14
CDR3 protein: CASSESGRFTEAFF
CDR3 DNA: TGCGCCAGCAGTGAGTCTGGCAGGTTCACTGAAGCTTTCTTT

D gene: TRBD2
clone size: NA
J gene: TRBJ2-7
V gene: TRBV2
CDR3 length: 15
CDR3 protein: CASRQLAGGSYEQYF
CDR3 DNA: TGTGCCAGCAGGCAACTAGCGGGAGGTTCCTACGAGCAGTACTTC

D gene: TRBD1
clone size: NA
J gene: TRBJ1-5
V gene: TRBV5-6
CDR3 length: 14
CDR3 protein: CASSQGTVNQPQHF
CDR3 DNA: TGTGCCAGCAGCCAAGGGACAGTGAATCAGCCCCAGCATTTT

D gene: NA
clone size: NA
J gene: TRBJ2-2
V gene: TRBV12-5
CDR3 length: 16
CDR3 protein: CASGPPGLSNTGELFF
CDR3 DNA: TGTGCTAGTGGTCCCCCGGGACTCTCGAACACCGGGGAGCTGTTTTTT

D gene: NA
clone size: NA
J gene: TRBJ2-3
V gene: TRBV18
CDR3 length: 15
CDR3 protein: CASSETGQPTDTQYF
CDR3 DNA: TGTGCCAGCTCAGAGACGGGACAACCGACAGATACGCAGTATTTT

D gene: TRBD1
clone size: once
J gene: TRBJ1-4
V gene: TRBV10-3
CDR3 length: 14
CDR3 protein: CAIRGTATNEKLFF
CDR3 DNA: TGTGCCATCCGGGGGACAGCAACTAATGAAAAACTGTTTTTT

D gene: NA
clone size: NA
J gene: TRBJ2-1
V gene: TRBV11-2
CDR3 length: 13
CDR3 protein: CASSSELYNEQFF
CDR3 DNA: TGTGCCAGCAGCTCAGAACTATACAATGAGCAGTTCTTC

D gene: NA
clone size: few
J gene: TRBJ1-3
V gene: TRBV13
CDR3 length: 12
CDR3 protein: CASSFRGNTIYF
CDR3 DNA: TGTGCCAGCAGCTTTAGGGGGAACACCATATATTTT

D gene: NA
clone size: NA
J gene: TRBJ1-5
V gene: TRBV11-2
CDR3 length: 16
CDR3 protein: CASTRPWHRVLKPQHF
CDR3 DNA: TGTGCCAGCACCCGCCCGTGGCACAGGGTCCTCAAGCCCCAGCATTTT

D gene: TRBD2
clone size: NA
J gene: TRBJ2-1
V gene: TRBV11-2
CDR3 length: 19
CDR3 protein: CASSPTAWTSGGGFNEQFF
CDR3 DNA: TGTGCCAGCAGCCCTACCGCATGGACTAGCGGGGGGGGATTTAATGAGCAGTTCTTC

D gene: NA
clone size: once
J gene: TRBJ1-6
V gene: TRBV11-3
CDR3 length: 13
CDR3 protein: CASSLDLNSPLHF
CDR3 DNA: TGTGCCAGCAGCTTAGACCTCAATTCACCCCTCCACTTT

D gene: TRBD1
clone size: NA
J gene: TRBJ1-1
V gene: TRBV28
CDR3 length: 15
CDR3 protein: CASSSRDRGSIGAFF
CDR3 DNA: TGTGCCAGCAGTTCACGGGACAGGGGGTCGATCGGAGCTTTCTTT

D gene: NA
clone size: NA
J gene: TRBJ1-5
V gene: TRBV4-1
CDR3 length: 13
CDR3 protein: CASSQDPFGPQHF
CDR3 DNA: TGCGCCAGCAGCCAAGACCCCTTTGGGCCCCAGCATTTT

D gene: NA
clone size: NA
J gene: TRBJ1-1
V gene: TRBV19
CDR3 length: 12
CDR3 protein: CASSGTNTEAFF
CDR3 DNA: TGTGCCTCCTCAGGGACGAACACTGAAGCTTTCTTT

D gene: TRBD1
clone size: NA
J gene: TRBJ1-2
V gene: TRBV28
CDR3 length: 14
CDR3 protein: CASSIQGQTVRYTF
CDR3 DNA: TGTGCCAGCAGCATACAGGGACAGACAGTTCGCTACACCTTC

D gene: NA
clone size: once
J gene: TRBJ1-1
V gene: TRBV19
CDR3 length: 13
CDR3 protein: CASSIMVNTEAFF
CDR3 DNA: TGTGCCAGTAGTATTATGGTGAACACTGAAGCTTTCTTT

D gene: TRBD1
clone size: NA
J gene: TRBJ1-5
V gene: TRBV6-1
CDR3 length: 13
CDR3 protein: CASRVTGVGPQHF
CDR3 DNA: TGTGCCAGCAGAGTAACAGGGGTCGGGCCCCAGCATTTT

D gene: TRBD1
clone size: NA
J gene: TRBJ1-5
V gene: TRBV28
CDR3 length: 15
CDR3 protein: CASSGSGQGSQPQHF
CDR3 DNA: TGTGCCAGCAGTGGATCGGGACAGGGGAGCCAGCCCCAGCATTTT

D gene: NA
clone size: few
J gene: TRBJ1-1
V gene: TRBV20-1
CDR3 length: 11
CDR3 protein: CSASRVTEAFF
CDR3 DNA: TGCAGTGCTAGCCGGGTTACTGAAGCTTTCTTT

D gene: NA
clone size: few
J gene: TRBJ1-1
V gene: TRBV5-1
CDR3 length: 13
CDR3 protein: CASSLDTEVEAFF
CDR3 DNA: TGCGCCAGCAGCTTGGACACAGAGGTTGAAGCTTTCTTT

D gene: NA
clone size: NA
J gene: TRBJ1-5
V gene: TRBV28
CDR3 length: 16
CDR3 protein: CASSHGGGRTYQPQHF
CDR3 DNA: TGTGCCAGCAGCCATGGGGGGGGACGGACCTATCAGCCCCAGCATTTT

D gene: NA
clone size: NA
J gene: TRBJ1-3
V gene: TRBV5-4
CDR3 length: 14
CDR3 protein: CASSSTAAGNTIYF
CDR3 DNA: TGTGCCAGCAGCTCGACAGCAGCTGGAAACACCATATATTTT

D gene: NA
clone size: NA
J gene: TRBJ2-7
V gene: TRBV10-3
CDR3 length: 16
CDR3 protein: CAISESGQYLSYEQYF
CDR3 DNA: TGTGCCATCAGTGAGTCTGGACAGTACCTCTCCTACGAGCAGTACTTC

D gene: TRBD2
clone size: NA
J gene: TRBJ2-3
V gene: TRBV28
CDR3 length: 16
CDR3 protein: CASSSLAGEKADTQYF
CDR3 DNA: TGTGCCAGCAGTTCACTAGCGGGAGAGAAGGCAGATACGCAGTATTTT

D gene: NA
clone size: NA
J gene: TRBJ2-2
V gene: TRBV6-4
CDR3 length: 14
CDR3 protein: CASSSEQGTGELFF
CDR3 DNA: TGTGCCAGCAGTTCGGAACAGGGCACCGGGGAGCTGTTTTTT